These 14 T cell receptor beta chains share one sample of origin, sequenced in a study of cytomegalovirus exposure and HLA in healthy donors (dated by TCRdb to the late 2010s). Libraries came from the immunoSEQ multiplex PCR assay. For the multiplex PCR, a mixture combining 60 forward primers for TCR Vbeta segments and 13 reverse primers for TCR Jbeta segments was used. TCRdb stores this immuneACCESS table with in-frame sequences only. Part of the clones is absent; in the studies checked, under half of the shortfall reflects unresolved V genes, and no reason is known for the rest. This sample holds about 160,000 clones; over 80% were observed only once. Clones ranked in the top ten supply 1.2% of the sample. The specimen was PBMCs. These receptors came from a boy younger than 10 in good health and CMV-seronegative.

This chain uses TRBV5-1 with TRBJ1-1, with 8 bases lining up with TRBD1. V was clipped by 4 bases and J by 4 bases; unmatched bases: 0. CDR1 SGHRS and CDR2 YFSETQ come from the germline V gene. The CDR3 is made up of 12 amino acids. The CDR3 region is CASSGQGTEAFF. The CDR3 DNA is TGCGCCAGCAGCGGACAGGGCACTGAAGCTTTCTTT.

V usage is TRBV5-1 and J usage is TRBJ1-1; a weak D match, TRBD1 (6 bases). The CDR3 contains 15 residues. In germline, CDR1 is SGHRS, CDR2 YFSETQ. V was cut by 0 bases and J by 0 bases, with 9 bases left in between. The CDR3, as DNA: TGCGCCAGCAGCTTGGAGGGGGGGATGAACACTGAAGCTTTCTTT. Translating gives CASSLEGGMNTEAFF.

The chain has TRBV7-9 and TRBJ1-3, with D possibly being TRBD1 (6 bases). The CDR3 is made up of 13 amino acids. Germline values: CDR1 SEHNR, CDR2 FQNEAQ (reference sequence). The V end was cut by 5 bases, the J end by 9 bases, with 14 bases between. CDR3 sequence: CASSRQDQGTIYF. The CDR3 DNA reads TGTGCCAGCAGCCGACAGGACCAGGGCACCATATATTTT.

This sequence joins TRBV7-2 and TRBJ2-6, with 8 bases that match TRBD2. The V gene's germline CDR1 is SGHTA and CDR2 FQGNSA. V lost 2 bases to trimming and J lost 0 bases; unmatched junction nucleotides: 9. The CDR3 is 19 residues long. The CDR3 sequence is CASSLRVLAVGSGANVLTF. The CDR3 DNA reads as TGTGCCAGCAGCTTAAGGGTACTAGCGGTGGGCTCTGGGGCCAACGTCCTGACTTTC.

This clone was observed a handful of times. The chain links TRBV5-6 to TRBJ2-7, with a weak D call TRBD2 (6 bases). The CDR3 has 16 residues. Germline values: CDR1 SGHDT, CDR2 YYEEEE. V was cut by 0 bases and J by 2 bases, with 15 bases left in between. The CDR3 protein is CASSLGPGTVTYEQYF. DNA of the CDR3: TGTGCCAGCAGCTTGGGGCCCGGGACTGTAACCTACGAGCAGTACTTC.

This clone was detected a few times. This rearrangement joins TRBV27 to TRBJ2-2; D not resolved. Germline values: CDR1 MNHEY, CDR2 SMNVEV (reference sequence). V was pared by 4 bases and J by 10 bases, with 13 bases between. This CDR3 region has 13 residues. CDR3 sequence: CASSWLVGQELFF. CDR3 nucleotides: TGTGCCAGCAGTTGGCTAGTGGGTCAGGAGCTGTTTTTT.

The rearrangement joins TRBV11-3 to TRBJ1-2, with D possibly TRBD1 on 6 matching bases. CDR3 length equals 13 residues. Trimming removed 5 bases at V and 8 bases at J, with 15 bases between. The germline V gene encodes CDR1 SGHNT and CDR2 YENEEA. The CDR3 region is CASSLLGARGYTF. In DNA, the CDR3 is TGTGCCAGCAGCCTGCTGGGGGCTCGCGGCTACACCTTC.

The CDR3, as DNA: TGTGCTAGTGGTTTGGGGCAGGGGGCAAGCAATCAGCCCCAGCATTTT. As protein: CASGLGQGASNQPQHF. V gene TRBV12-5 combines with J gene TRBJ1-5, with 8 nucleotides matching TRBD1. Losses at the gene ends were 1 base for V and 1 base for J; bases not matched to a gene: 3. Looked up from germline, CDR1 is LGHNT and CDR2 is FRNRAP. The CDR3 extends over 16 amino acids.

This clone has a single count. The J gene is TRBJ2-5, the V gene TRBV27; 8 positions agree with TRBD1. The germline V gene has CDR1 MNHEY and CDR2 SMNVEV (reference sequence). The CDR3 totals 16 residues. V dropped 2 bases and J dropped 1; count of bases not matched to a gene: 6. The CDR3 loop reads CASSLGGTGGQETQYF. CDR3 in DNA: TGTGCCAGCAGTTTAGGAGGTACAGGGGGCCAAGAGACCCAGTACTTC.

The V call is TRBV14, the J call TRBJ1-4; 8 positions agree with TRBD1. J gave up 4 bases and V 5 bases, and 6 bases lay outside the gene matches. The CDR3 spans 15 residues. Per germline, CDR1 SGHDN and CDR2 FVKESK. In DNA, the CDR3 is TGTGCCAGCAGCTACGGGACAGGTCTTAATGAAAAACTGTTTTTT. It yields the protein CASSYGTGLNEKLFF.

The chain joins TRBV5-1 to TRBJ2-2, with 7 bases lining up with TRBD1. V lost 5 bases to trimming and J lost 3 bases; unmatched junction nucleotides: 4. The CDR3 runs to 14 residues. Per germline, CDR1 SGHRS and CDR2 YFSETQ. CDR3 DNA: TGCGCCAGCAGGGATACAGGGGACACCGGGGAGCTGTTTTTT. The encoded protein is CASRDTGDTGELFF.

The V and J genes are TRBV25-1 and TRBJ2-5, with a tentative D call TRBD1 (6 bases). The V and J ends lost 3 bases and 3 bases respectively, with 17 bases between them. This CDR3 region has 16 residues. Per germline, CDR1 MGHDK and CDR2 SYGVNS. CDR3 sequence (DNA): TGTGCCAGCAGTGACCCAAAGGTCAGGGGCAAAGAGACCCAGTACTTC. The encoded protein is CASSDPKVRGKETQYF.

The CDR3 coding sequence is TGTGCCAGCAGCGATACCTCTCCGGGACTTGTCACCGGGGAGCTGTTTTTT. Translating gives CASSDTSPGLVTGELFF. The J gene is TRBJ2-2, the V gene TRBV25-1; maybe TRBD2 (6 bases). The V and J ends lost 6 bases and 4 bases respectively, with 21 bases between them. Germline-derived CDR1 and CDR2 are MGHDK and SYGVNS. CDR3 length: 17 residues.

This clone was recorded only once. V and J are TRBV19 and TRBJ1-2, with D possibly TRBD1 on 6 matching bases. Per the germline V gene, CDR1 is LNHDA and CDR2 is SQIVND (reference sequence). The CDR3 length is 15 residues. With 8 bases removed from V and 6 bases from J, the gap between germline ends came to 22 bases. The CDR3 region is CASVTTQGVLDGYTF. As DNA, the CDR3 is TGTGCCAGTGTCACAACACAGGGAGTTTTGGATGGCTACACCTTC. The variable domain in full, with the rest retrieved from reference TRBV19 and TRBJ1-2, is DGGITQSPKYLFRKEGQNVTLSCEQNLNHDAMYWYRQDPGQGLRLIYYSQIVNDFQKGDIAEGYSVSREKKESFPLTVTSAQKNPTAFYLCASVTTQGVLDGYTFGSGTRLTVV.